The 20 T cell receptor beta chains reported below all come from one sample, sequenced in a study of CD8+ T cells in alopecia areata. Extracted from the samples, RNA was reverse transcribed into cDNA to serve as the sequencing template. The data were produced by immunoSEQ multiplex PCR, yet TCRdb's version contains in-frame clones alone and is incomplete. The repertoire holds roughly 200,000 clones, with roughly 53% as singletons. This sample's treatment: oral pan-JAK inhibitor, 5-10 mg twice daily. The sequencing used CD8+ T cells sorted from blood, collected at week 24, from a patient treated with tofacitinib. The source of these receptors is a human donor with alopecia areata.

J is TRBJ2-5 and V is TRBV6-5; 7 bases are shared with TRBD1. This CDR3 has 14 residues. V gave up 2 bases and J gave up 5 bases; unmatched junction bases: 5. The germline V gene encodes CDR1 MNHEY and CDR2 SVGAGI. The CDR3 sequence is CASSYGDSSETQYF. DNA of the CDR3: TGTGCCAGCAGTTACGGGGACAGTTCCGAGACCCAGTACTTC.

This clone has more than one count but fewer than ten. The rearrangement joins TRBV9 to TRBJ1-1, with a weak D call TRBD1 (6 bases). The CDR3 totals 15 residues. Germline CDR1 is SGDLS and CDR2 is YYNGEE. Trimming took off 3 bases at V and 0 bases at J, with 12 bases between the two ends. The CDR3 loop reads CASSEGVTLNTEAFF. CDR3 bases: TGTGCCAGCAGCGAGGGGGTCACTTTGAACACTGAAGCTTTCTTT.

CDR3 residues: CAWSVEGFEKLFF. CDR3 coding DNA: TGTGCCTGGAGTGTGGAGGGGTTTGAAAAACTGTTTTTT. The chain links TRBV30 to TRBJ1-4, with D maybe TRBD1 (5 bases). This CDR3 contains 13 residues. Germline CDR1 GTSNPN, CDR2 SVGIG (reference sequence). V was trimmed by 0 bases and J by 7 bases, leaving 9 bases between them. Combining the CDR3 with reference TRBV30 and TRBJ1-4 gives the whole variable domain SQTIHQWPATLVQPVGSPLSLECTVEGTSNPNLYWYRQAAGRGLQLLFYSVGIGQISSEVPQNLSASRPQDRQFILSSKKLLLSDSGFYLCAWSVEGFEKLFFGSGTQLSVL.

This chain connects TRBV6-5 to TRBJ2-1; the match to TRBD2 covers 9 bases. J gave up 6 bases and V 4 bases, and 10 bases lay outside the gene matches. CDR3 length: 16 amino acids. Germline assignment: CDR1 MNHEY and CDR2 SVGAGI. CDR3 loop: CASSSQRGLAFNEQFF. The CDR3, as DNA: TGTGCCAGCAGTTCGCAAAGAGGACTAGCGTTCAATGAGCAGTTCTTC.

This clone has a handful of counts. J is TRBJ2-1 and V is TRBV19; D not certain. Deletions cut 8 bases from V and 8 bases from J, with 19 bases between. The CDR3 is made up of 14 amino acids. CDR1 and CDR2 (germline): LNHDA, SQIVND (reference sequence). The CDR3 loop is CASQFGGIGDEQFF. The CDR3 DNA is TGTGCCAGTCAGTTTGGTGGAATCGGCGATGAGCAGTTCTTC.

This rearrangement joins TRBV10-3 to TRBJ2-6, with 8 bases that match TRBD1. Trimming at V came to 10 bases and at J to 0 bases, leaving 8 bases not matched to a gene. This CDR3 region has 16 residues. CDR1 is ENHRY, CDR2 SYGVKD, per germline. The CDR3 DNA follows: TGTGCCACCCTGGACAGGGTGGACTCTGGGGCCAACGTCCTGACTTTC. It encodes CATLDRVDSGANVLTF.

CDR3 residues: CASSEPASTEAFF. The CDR3 DNA reads as TGTGCCAGCAGTGAACCTGCATCAACTGAAGCTTTCTTT. V and J are TRBV6-1 and TRBJ1-1; D is undetermined. CDR3 length: 13 amino acids. CDR1 and CDR2 (germline): MNHNS, SASEGT. Between the trimmed V and J ends, which lost 2 bases and 5 bases, there was a span of 9 bases.

This clone has just one count. The same CDR3 also results from other DNA sequences found in this sample. The V call is TRBV4-3, the J call TRBJ2-7; D is tentatively TRBD1 or TRBD2 (5 bases each). The CDR3 length is 14 residues. Looked up from germline, CDR1 is LGHNA and CDR2 is YSLEER. The V end lost 1 base, the J end lost 3 bases, and 10 bases lay between the germline ends. The CDR3 region is CASSQGRGVYEQYF. Here the CDR3 DNA reads TGCGCCAGCAGCCAAGGTAGAGGGGTCTACGAGCAGTACTTC.

A few counts support this clone. The genes are TRBV7-9 and TRBJ2-3; the match to TRBD2 covers 9 bases. The germline V gene has CDR1 SEHNR and CDR2 FQNEAQ (reference sequence). J was trimmed by 0 bases and V by 1 base; bases with no gene match: 8. The CDR3 runs to 18 residues. The CDR3 is CASSLDPTSGPSTDTQYF. The CDR3 DNA is TGTGCCAGCAGCTTAGACCCTACTAGCGGGCCTAGCACAGATACGCAGTATTTT.

The chain links TRBV29-1 to TRBJ1-1; TRBD1 matches at 7 bases. This CDR3 spans 11 amino acids. The ends lost 7 bases at V and 7 bases at J; junction bases unmatched: 6. Germline assignment: CDR1 SQVTM and CDR2 ANQGSEA. CDR3 sequence: CSARQGNEAFF. DNA of the CDR3: TGCAGCGCGAGACAGGGAAATGAAGCTTTCTTT.

DNA for the CDR3: TGTGCCAGCAGCTTGGCAGGGAGCTCCTATAATTCACCCCTCCACTTT. Its protein product is CASSLAGSSYNSPLHF. The V call is TRBV5-4, the J call TRBJ1-6, with a tentative D call TRBD1 (5 bases). The CDR3 spans 16 residues. V lost 0 bases and J 0 bases, leaving 7 bases between the germline ends. CDR1 is SGHNT, CDR2 YYREEE, per germline (reference sequence).

This clone was observed a handful of times. J is TRBJ1-1 and V is TRBV12-5; 8 bases are a match to TRBD1. From germline, CDR1 is LGHNT and CDR2 FRNRAP. This CDR3 is 13 amino acids long. The junction had 4 bases not matched to a gene; V was cut back by 6 bases and J by 4 bases. The DNA for the CDR3 is TGTGCTAGTGGCCTGACAGGGGCCACTGAAGCTTTCTTT. Translated, it gives CASGLTGATEAFF.

The chain is built from TRBV5-1 and TRBJ2-5, with D possibly TRBD1 on 6 matching bases. CDR1 is SGHRS and CDR2 is YFSETQ in the germline V gene. Trimming shortened V by 6 bases and J by 1 base, and 13 bases separated the two germline ends. CDR3 length: 14 residues. The CDR3, as DNA: TGCGCCAGCATGCCCAGGGACACCCAAGAGACCCAGTACTTC. It specifies CASMPRDTQETQYF. The full variable domain, in which reference TRBV5-1 and TRBJ2-5 provide the parts outside the CDR3, is KAGVTQTPRYLIKTRGQQVTLSCSPISGHRSVSWYQQTPGQGLQFLFEYFSETQRNKGNFPGRFSGRQFSNSRSEMNVSTLELGDSALYLCASMPRDTQETQYFGPGTRLLVL.

About this clone: The CDR3 carries no conserved terminal phenylalanine or tryptophan, so it likely arises from a read error. No DNA is shown, since the ends of the CDR3 on it are uncertain; the CDR3 is the one TCRdb lists. This chain links TRBV7-6 with TRBJ2-3; TRBD2 was called by the table and not checked on the DNA. The CDR3 is made up of 15 amino acids, end residues included. Germline-derived CDR1 and CDR2 are SGHVS and FNYEAQ. This CDR3 is CASSLAVIRAGAKPH.

J is TRBJ1-2 and V is TRBV29-1; D is uncertain. Germline-derived CDR1 and CDR2 are SQVTM and ANQGSEA. This CDR3 comprises 13 residues. Trimming left V 2 bases short and J 6 bases short, with 13 bases between. Written as DNA, the CDR3 is TGCAGCGTTGAAACGCGGGAGCTAGATGGCTACACCTTC. Encoded protein: CSVETRELDGYTF.

CDR3 DNA: TGCGCCAGCAGTGAACACACAGATACGCAGTATTTT. Translated: CASSEHTDTQYF. This chain uses TRBV10-2 with TRBJ2-3; D is ambiguous. Germline CDR1 reads WSHSY; CDR2 reads SAAADI. The CDR3 runs to 12 residues. The V end lost 3 bases, the J end lost 2 bases, and 3 bases lay between the germline ends.

V gene TRBV7-8 combines with J gene TRBJ2-3; TRBD2 matches at 8 bases. The CDR3 sequence is 15 residues long. Trimming at V came to 3 bases and at J to 4 bases, leaving 6 bases not matched to a gene. In germline, CDR1 is SGHVS, CDR2 FQNEAQ. The CDR3, as DNA: TGTGCCAGCAGCTTGGGCGGGGGGCCCCCAGATACGCAGTATTTT. Amino acid sequence: CASSLGGGPPDTQYF.

The J gene is TRBJ2-5, the V gene TRBV13, with D perhaps matching TRBD2 (7 bases). CDR1 and CDR2 from the germline V gene are PRHDT and FYEKMQ (reference sequence). V was cut by 5 bases and J by 0 bases, with 16 bases left in between. This CDR3 is built from 16 residues. The CDR3 DNA sequence: TGTGCCAGCAGCCCTGCGTCCGGGGGGCACCAAGAGACCCAGTACTTC. Protein: CASSPASGGHQETQYF.

The chain carries TRBV5-1 and TRBJ2-1; 7 nucleotides line up with TRBD1. Germline CDR1 reads SGHRS; CDR2 reads YFSETQ. The CDR3 sequence is 14 residues long. J gave up 1 base and V 7 bases, and 5 bases lay outside the gene matches. CDR3 sequence reads: CASGTVESYNEQFF. As DNA, the CDR3 is TGCGCCAGCGGGACAGTCGAATCCTACAATGAGCAGTTCTTC.

V gene TRBV6-5 combines with J gene TRBJ1-1, with D possibly being TRBD1 (5 bases). Trimming left V 2 bases short and J 5 bases short, with 15 bases between. The germline gives CDR1 MNHEY, CDR2 SVGAGI. The CDR3 runs to 15 residues. The CDR3 spells CASSYLQGGVTEAFF. CDR3 sequence (DNA): TGTGCCAGCAGTTACCTCCAGGGAGGTGTGACTGAAGCTTTCTTT.